A single sample is the source of the 24 T cell receptor beta chains below, sequenced in a study of shared clonotypes between healthy human individuals. TCRdb's table, derived via immunoSEQ multiplex PCR, lists solely in-frame clones and lacks some. The sample records under 650,000 clones, 90% to 96% being singletons. Material: naive CD4+ T cells sorted from blood. Noted subset: CD45RA+ positively selected. The receptors were sampled from a woman younger than 45 in good health.

V is TRBV5-1 and J is TRBJ2-4; possibly TRBD1 for D (5 bases). V was trimmed by 4 bases and J by 0 bases, leaving 17 bases between them. CDR3 size: 17 residues. Per the germline V gene, CDR1 is SGHRS and CDR2 is YFSETQ. The CDR3 coding sequence is TGCGCCAGCAGCGCTACACCAAGACAGATAGCCAAAAACATTCAGTACTTC. This gives the protein CASSATPRQIAKNIQYF.

The chain links TRBV5-1 to TRBJ2-3; 12 bases are shared with TRBD2. The J segment lost 0 bases and the V segment lost 4 bases, leaving 6 bases of the junction unmatched. Per germline, CDR1 SGHRS and CDR2 YFSETQ. The CDR3 consists of 17 residues. CDR3 amino acids: CASSLGTSGSSTDTQYF. The CDR3 region has the DNA TGCGCCAGCAGCCTAGGGACTAGCGGGTCTAGCACAGATACGCAGTATTTT.

The chain is built from TRBV28 and TRBJ2-7; 7 bases fit TRBD1. This CDR3 region has 13 residues. The V and J ends lost 8 bases and 4 bases, in that order; junction bases with no gene match: 8. The V gene's germline CDR1 is MDHEN and CDR2 SYDVKM. CDR3 sequence (DNA): TGTGCCAGCTCTGACAGGGCGGATTACGAGCAGTACTTC. Translating gives CASSDRADYEQYF.

The rearrangement joins TRBV25-1 to TRBJ2-7, with 7 bases that match TRBD2. Germline lookup yields CDR1 MGHDK and CDR2 SYGVNS. The CDR3 has 15 residues. J gave up 7 bases and V 5 bases, and 14 bases lay outside the gene matches. CDR3 nucleotide sequence: TGTGCCAGCAGTACCCTTTGGGGGGGACTGGGGGAGCAGTACTTC. This codes for CASSTLWGGLGEQYF.

V gene TRBV28 combines with J gene TRBJ1-1; D possibly corresponds to TRBD1 (6 bases). The CDR3 spans 17 residues. Deletions cut 7 bases from V and 1 base from J, with 22 bases between. The germline V gene has CDR1 MDHEN and CDR2 SYDVKM. CDR3 region: CASTNSRGRRGNTEAFF. The CDR3, as DNA: TGTGCCAGCACCAATTCGAGAGGTCGCAGGGGGAACACTGAAGCTTTCTTT. Based on the CDR3 plus reference TRBV28 and TRBJ1-1, the full variable domain is DVKVTQSSRYLVKRTGEKVFLECVQDMDHENMFWYRQDPGLGLRLIYFSYDVKMKEKGDIPEGYSVSREKKERFSLILESASTNQTSMYLCASTNSRGRRGNTEAFFGQGTRLTVV.

The genes are TRBV25-1 and TRBJ2-5; 12 positions match TRBD2. CDR1 and CDR2 from the germline V gene are MGHDK and SYGVNS. Trimming took 2 bases from V and 4 from J; bases not matched to a gene: 5. There are 16 residues in the CDR3. DNA of the CDR3: TGTGCCAGCAGTGAAGATGGACTAGCGGGGTTAGAGACCCAGTACTTC. It translates to CASSEDGLAGLETQYF.

This chain joins TRBV12-5 and TRBJ1-1; no definite D call. This CDR3 contains 17 residues. V lost 3 bases to trimming and J lost 4 bases, with 21 bases between them. Per the germline V gene, CDR1 is LGHNT and CDR2 is FRNRAP. In DNA, the CDR3 is TGTGCTAGTGGTTTCTCTATCGCTTCTGATCGGGGCACTGAAGCTTTCTTT. This sequence encodes CASGFSIASDRGTEAFF.

This clone was recorded a few times. This rearrangement joins TRBV5-8 to TRBJ1-1; the D is unclear. Looked up from germline, CDR1 is SGHTS and CDR2 is YDEGEE. V lost 1 base and J 1 base, leaving 5 bases between the germline ends. The CDR3 runs to 13 residues. The CDR3 DNA follows: TGTGCCAGCAGCTTGTTAGCGAACACTGAAGCTTTCTTT. It codes for CASSLLANTEAFF.

The chain is built from TRBV4-1 and TRBJ2-6; D not resolved. V lost 1 base to trimming and J lost 0 bases, with 7 bases between them. Germline CDR1 is MGHRA and CDR2 is YSYEKL. The CDR3 is 16 amino acids. CDR3 nucleotide sequence: TGCGCCAGCAGCCAAGCTCGGAGCTCTGGGGCCAACGTCCTGACTTTC. It encodes CASSQARSSGANVLTF.

The V and J genes are TRBV28 and TRBJ2-5; D gene unclear. The J call may not be correct, given that the DNA end is closer to TRBJ2-7. CDR1 is MDHEN, CDR2 SYDVKM, per germline. CDR3 length equals 14 residues. In DNA form, the CDR3 reads TGTGCCAGCACCGATCGCGTTGGCGCCTACGAGCAGTACTTC. It specifies CASTDRVGAYEQYF.

The table lists this clone with a count of one. J is TRBJ2-7 and V is TRBV27, with 9 bases aligning to TRBD1. Unmatched junction bases numbered 9, after V lost 5 bases and J lost 7 bases. Looked up from germline, CDR1 is MNHEY and CDR2 is SMNVEV (reference sequence). There are 14 residues in the CDR3. CDR3 amino acids: CASSAYRGLGEQYF. CDR3 DNA sequence: TGTGCCAGCAGTGCATACAGGGGGCTGGGGGAGCAGTACTTC.

The V and J genes are TRBV15 and TRBJ2-5, with TRBD1 matching over 7 bases. Looked up from germline, CDR1 is LNHNV and CDR2 is YYDKDF (reference sequence). With V trimmed by 0 bases and J by 5 bases, 15 bases remained unmatched. The CDR3 consists of 18 residues. The CDR3 sequence: CATSRDRGRGYNGETQYF. The CDR3 nucleotides read TGTGCCACCAGCAGAGATCGAGGCAGGGGGTACAACGGGGAGACCCAGTACTTC. Variable domain in full (rest from reference TRBV15 and TRBJ2-5): DAMVIQNPRYQVTQFGKPVTLSCSQTLNHNVMYWYQQKSSQAPKLLFHYYDKDFNNEADTPDNFQSRRPNTSFCFLDIRSPGLGDTAMYLCATSRDRGRGYNGETQYFGPGTRLLVL.

The CDR3 spells CASKSGSGILGELFF. CDR3 nucleotides: TGTGCCAGTAAATCCGGGAGCGGGATTTTAGGGGAGCTGTTTTTT. The chain employs TRBV19 and TRBJ2-2, with 7 positions matching TRBD2. CDR1 LNHDA and CDR2 SQIVND come from the germline V gene (reference sequence). The CDR3 length is 15 residues. J lost 8 bases, V lost 7 bases, and 13 bases had no gene match. The whole variable domain, remainder taken from reference TRBV19 and TRBJ2-2, is DGGITQSPKYLFRKEGQNVTLSCEQNLNHDAMYWYRQDPGQGLRLIYYSQIVNDFQKGDIAEGYSVSREKKESFPLTVTSAQKNPTAFYLCASKSGSGILGELFFGEGSRLTVL.

This chain links TRBV6-4 with TRBJ1-2; possible D gene TRBD1, 6 bases. Germline lookup yields CDR1 MRHNA and CDR2 SNTAGT. V lost 2 bases to trimming and J lost 4 bases, with 14 bases between them. This CDR3 is 15 amino acids long. This CDR3 reads CASSDRGQDSYGYTF. The CDR3 DNA is TGTGCCAGCAGTGACCGCGGTCAGGACAGCTATGGCTACACCTTC.

Remarks on this clone: Other DNA variants within this sample encode the same CDR3. This sequence joins TRBV28 and TRBJ2-6, with D perhaps TRBD1 (6 bases). The V end lost 6 bases, the J end lost 1 base, and 10 bases lay between the germline ends. The CDR3 has 15 amino acids. Germline loops: CDR1 MDHEN, CDR2 SYDVKM. CDR3 protein: CASSPTGSGANVLTF. The CDR3 coding sequence is TGTGCCAGCAGCCCAACAGGGTCTGGGGCCAACGTCCTGACTTTC.

J is TRBJ2-5 and V is TRBV5-1, with D possibly called TRBD1 or TRBD2 (6 bases each). Trimming removed 4 bases from V and 5 bases from J, with 12 bases in between. The CDR3 extends over 13 amino acids. Per the germline V gene, CDR1 is SGHRS and CDR2 is YFSETQ. CDR3 sequence (DNA): TGCGCCAGCAGCCCGGGGGCACCGGAGACCCAGTACTTC. This encodes CASSPGAPETQYF. Filled out from reference TRBV5-1 and TRBJ2-5, the complete variable domain reads KAGVTQTPRYLIKTRGQQVTLSCSPISGHRSVSWYQQTPGQGLQFLFEYFSETQRNKGNFPGRFSGRQFSNSRSEMNVSTLELGDSALYLCASSPGAPETQYFGPGTRLLVL.

This chain uses TRBV13 with TRBJ2-1, with 9 bases that match TRBD2. The CDR3 runs 17 residues. The V gene's germline CDR1 is PRHDT and CDR2 FYEKMQ (reference sequence). After removal of 2 bases from V and 6 bases from J, the junction contained 11 bases not matched to a gene. The CDR3 protein is CASSLIAGDPIANEQFF. CDR3 bases: TGTGCCAGCAGCTTAATAGCGGGAGATCCCATTGCCAATGAGCAGTTCTTC.

This clone was seen once. The gene calls are TRBV28 and TRBJ1-2; 7 bases are a match to TRBD1. The CDR3 runs to 14 residues. V was clipped by 6 bases and J by 2 bases; unmatched bases: 6. Germline CDR1 and CDR2: MDHEN and SYDVKM. CDR3 DNA: TGTGCCAGCAGACGACAGGGAGGAAACTATGGCTACACCTTC. Protein: CASRRQGGNYGYTF.

The chain joins TRBV28 to TRBJ2-7; 14 nucleotides agree with TRBD2. Germline V CDR1 and CDR2: MDHEN, SYDVKM. V was clipped by 4 bases and J by 3 bases; unmatched bases: 8. The CDR3 is 17 residues long. The CDR3 DNA reads as TGTGCCAGCAGTTCTTCCGGGACTAGCGGGAGTTTCTACGAGCAGTACTTC. This codes for CASSSSGTSGSFYEQYF. Full variable domain (missing parts from reference TRBV28 and TRBJ2-7): DVKVTQSSRYLVKRTGEKVFLECVQDMDHENMFWYRQDPGLGLRLIYFSYDVKMKEKGDIPEGYSVSREKKERFSLILESASTNQTSMYLCASSSSGTSGSFYEQYFGPGTRLTVT.

V is TRBV5-1 and J is TRBJ1-2, with TRBD1 identical over 8 bases. CDR3 length equals 15 residues. The trim removed 0 bases at V and 4 bases at J, leaving 5 bases unmatched. The V gene's germline CDR1 is SGHRS and CDR2 YFSETQ. CDR3 residues: CASSLGRQGAYGYTF. The CDR3 DNA reads as TGCGCCAGCAGCTTGGGACGGCAGGGGGCCTATGGCTACACCTTC.

As concerns this clone: Distinct nucleotide sequences in the sample also encode this CDR3. The genes are TRBV20-1 and TRBJ1-2, with D hard to call. CDR1 is DFQATT, CDR2 SNEGSKA, per germline (reference sequence). Trimming removed 1 base from V and 8 bases from J, with 8 bases in between. This CDR3 contains 11 residues. In DNA, the CDR3 is TGCAGTGCTAGAGGGGAACTGGGCTACACCTTC. Protein: CSARGELGYTF.

V and J are TRBV14 and TRBJ1-1; D not certain. The germline CDR1 and CDR2 sequences are SGHDN and FVKESK. This CDR3 is 14 amino acids long. Trimming took off 2 bases at V and 7 bases at J, with 14 bases between the two ends. CDR3 coding DNA: TGTGCCAGCAGCCAACCTGTGGTTCCGGGTGAAGCTTTCTTT. The encoded protein is CASSQPVVPGEAFF. Filled out from reference TRBV14 and TRBJ1-1, the complete variable domain reads EAGVTQFPSHSVIEKGQTVTLRCDPISGHDNLYWYRRVMGKEIKFLLHFVKESKQDESGMPNNRFLAERTGGTYSTLKVQPAELEDSGVYFCASSQPVVPGEAFFGQGTRLTVV.

The DNA for the CDR3 is TGTGCCAGCAGTGAAGAATACTCTGGGGCCAACGTCCTGACTTTC. Translation gives CASSEEYSGANVLTF. The chain joins TRBV2 to TRBJ2-6, with no clear D. The CDR3 totals 15 residues. The V gene lost 1 base and the J gene lost 0 bases, with 4 bases spanning the gap. Germline V CDR1 and CDR2: SNHLY, FYNNEI.

The genes are TRBV30 and TRBJ2-7; possibly TRBD1 for D (6 bases). In germline, CDR1 is GTSNPN, CDR2 SVGIG (reference sequence). This CDR3 contains 14 residues. V lost 2 bases and J lost 7, with 18 bases in between. In DNA form, the CDR3 reads TGTGCCTGGAGTCCACGAGGGGGAGAATGGGAGCAGTACTTC. Protein sequence: CAWSPRGGEWEQYF.